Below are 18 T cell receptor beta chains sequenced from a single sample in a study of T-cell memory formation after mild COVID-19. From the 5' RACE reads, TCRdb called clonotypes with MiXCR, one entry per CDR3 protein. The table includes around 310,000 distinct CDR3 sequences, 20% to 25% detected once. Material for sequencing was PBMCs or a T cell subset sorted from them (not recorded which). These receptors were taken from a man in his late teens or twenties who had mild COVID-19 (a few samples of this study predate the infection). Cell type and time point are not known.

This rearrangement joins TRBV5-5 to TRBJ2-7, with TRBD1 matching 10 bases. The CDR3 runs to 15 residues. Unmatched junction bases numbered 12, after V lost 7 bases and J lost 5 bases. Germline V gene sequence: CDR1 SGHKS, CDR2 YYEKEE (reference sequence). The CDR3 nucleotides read TGTGCCAGCGTGAACGCCGGGACAGGGGTTCACGAGCAGTACTTC. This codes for CASVNAGTGVHEQYF.

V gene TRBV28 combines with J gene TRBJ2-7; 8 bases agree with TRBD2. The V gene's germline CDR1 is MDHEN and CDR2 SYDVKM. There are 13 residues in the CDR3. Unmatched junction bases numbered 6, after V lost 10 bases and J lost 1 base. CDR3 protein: CATRPGGSYEQYV. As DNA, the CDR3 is TGTGCCACCCGGCCGGGAGGGTCCTACGAGCAGTACGTC.

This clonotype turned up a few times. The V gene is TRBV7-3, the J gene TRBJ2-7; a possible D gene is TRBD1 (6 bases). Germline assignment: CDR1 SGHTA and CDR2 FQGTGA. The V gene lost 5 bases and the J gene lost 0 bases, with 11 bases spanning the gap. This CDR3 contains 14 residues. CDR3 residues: CASSLGTNSYEQYV. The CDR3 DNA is TGTGCCAGCAGCCTCGGGACAAACTCCTACGAGCAGTACGTC.

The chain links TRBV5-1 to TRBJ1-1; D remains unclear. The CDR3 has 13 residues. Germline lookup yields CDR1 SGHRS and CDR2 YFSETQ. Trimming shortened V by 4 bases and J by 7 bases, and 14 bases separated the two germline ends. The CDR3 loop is CASSALMSVEAFF. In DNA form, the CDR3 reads TGCGCCAGCAGCGCGTTGATGTCGGTTGAAGCTTTCTTT.

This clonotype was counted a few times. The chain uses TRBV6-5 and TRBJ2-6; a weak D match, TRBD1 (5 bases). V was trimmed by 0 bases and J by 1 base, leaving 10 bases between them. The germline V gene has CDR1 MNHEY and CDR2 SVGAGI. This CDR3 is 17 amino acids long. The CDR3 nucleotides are TGTGCCAGCAGTTACTCGTTCTCAGGGTCTGGGGCCAACGTCCTGACTTTC. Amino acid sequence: CASSYSFSGSGANVLTF.

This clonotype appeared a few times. The CDR3 is CASGLSDTQYF. CDR3 coding DNA: TGTGCCAGCGGACTATCAGATACGCAGTATTTT. The chain links TRBV28 to TRBJ2-3, with D perhaps matching TRBD2 (6 bases). The CDR3 is 11 residues long. Germline V gene data show CDR1 as MDHEN and CDR2 as SYDVKM. V lost 8 bases and J lost 4, with 7 bases in between.

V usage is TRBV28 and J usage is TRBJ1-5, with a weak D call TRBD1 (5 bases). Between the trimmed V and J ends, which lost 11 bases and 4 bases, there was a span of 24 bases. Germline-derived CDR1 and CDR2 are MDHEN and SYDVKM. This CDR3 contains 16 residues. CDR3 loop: CAVRIRGFQKNQPQHF. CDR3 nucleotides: TGTGCCGTCAGGATTAGGGGCTTCCAAAAAAATCAGCCCCAGCATTTT.

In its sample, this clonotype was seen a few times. The CDR3 bases are TGCGCCAGCAGCTTAGGCGCTGGGACAGGGCCGTCCTACGAGCAGTACTTC. Translated, it gives CASSLGAGTGPSYEQYF. The chain combines TRBV5-1 with TRBJ2-7; 9 positions match TRBD1. V was pared by 2 bases and J by 1 base, with 10 bases of the junction left unmatched. The CDR3 runs to 17 residues. CDR1 and CDR2 (germline): SGHRS, YFSETQ.

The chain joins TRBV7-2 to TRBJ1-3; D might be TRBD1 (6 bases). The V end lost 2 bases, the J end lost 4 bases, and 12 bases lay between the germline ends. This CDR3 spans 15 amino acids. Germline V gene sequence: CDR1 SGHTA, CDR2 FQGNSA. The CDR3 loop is CASSLTRGRGNTIYF. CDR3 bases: TGTGCCAGCAGCTTAACCAGGGGTAGGGGAAACACCATATATTTT.

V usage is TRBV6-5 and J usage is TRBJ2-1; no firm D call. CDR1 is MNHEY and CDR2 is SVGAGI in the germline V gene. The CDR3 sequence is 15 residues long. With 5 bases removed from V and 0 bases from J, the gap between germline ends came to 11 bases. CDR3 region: CASSATWSSYNEQFF. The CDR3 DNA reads TGTGCCAGCAGTGCCACCTGGAGCTCCTACAATGAGCAGTTCTTC.

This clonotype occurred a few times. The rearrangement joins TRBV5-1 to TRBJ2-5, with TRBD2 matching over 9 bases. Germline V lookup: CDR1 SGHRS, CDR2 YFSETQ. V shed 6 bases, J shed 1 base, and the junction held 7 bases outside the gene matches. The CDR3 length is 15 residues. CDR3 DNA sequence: TGCGCCAGCACCTCAGAAGCGGGGGGCCAAGAGACCCAGTACTTC. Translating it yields CASTSEAGGQETQYF. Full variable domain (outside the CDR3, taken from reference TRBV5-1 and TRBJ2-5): KAGVTQTPRYLIKTRGQQVTLSCSPISGHRSVSWYQQTPGQGLQFLFEYFSETQRNKGNFPGRFSGRQFSNSRSEMNVSTLELGDSALYLCASTSEAGGQETQYFGPGTRLLVL.

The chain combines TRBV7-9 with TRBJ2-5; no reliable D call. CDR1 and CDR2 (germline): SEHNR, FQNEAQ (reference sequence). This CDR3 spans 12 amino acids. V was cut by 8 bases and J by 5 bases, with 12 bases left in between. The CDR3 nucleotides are TGTGCCAGCGGCCTCGGGCGGGAGACCCAGTACTTC. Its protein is CASGLGRETQYF.

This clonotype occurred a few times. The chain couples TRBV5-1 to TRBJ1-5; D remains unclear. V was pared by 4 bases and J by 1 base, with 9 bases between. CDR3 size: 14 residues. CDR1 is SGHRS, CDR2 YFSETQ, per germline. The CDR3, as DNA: TGCGCCAGCAGCCGGGATGGGAGCAATCAGCCCCAGCATTTT. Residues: CASSRDGSNQPQHF.

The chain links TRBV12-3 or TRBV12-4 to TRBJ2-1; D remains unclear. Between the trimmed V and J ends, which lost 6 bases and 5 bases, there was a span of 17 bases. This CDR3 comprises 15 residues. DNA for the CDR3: TGTGCCAGCAGCCCCGGTTCTGATTTGGACAATGAGCAGTTCTTC. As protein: CASSPGSDLDNEQFF.

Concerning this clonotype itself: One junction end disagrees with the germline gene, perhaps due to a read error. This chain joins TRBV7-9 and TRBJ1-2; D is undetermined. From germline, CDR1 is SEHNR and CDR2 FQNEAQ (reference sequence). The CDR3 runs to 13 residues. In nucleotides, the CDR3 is TGTGCCAGCAGCTTAGCGCTGAGCAGCGGCTTCACCTTC. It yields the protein CASSLALSSGFTF. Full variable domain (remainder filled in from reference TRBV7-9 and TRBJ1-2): DTGVSQNPRHKITKRGQNVTFRCDPISEHNRLYWYRQTLGQGPEFLTYFQNEAQLEKSRLLSDRFSAERPKGSFSTLEIQRTEQGDSAMYLCASSLALSSGFTFGSGTRLTVV.

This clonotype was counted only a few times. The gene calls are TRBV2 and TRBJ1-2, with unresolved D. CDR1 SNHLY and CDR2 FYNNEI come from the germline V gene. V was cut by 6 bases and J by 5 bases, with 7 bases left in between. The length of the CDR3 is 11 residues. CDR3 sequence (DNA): TGTGCCAGCAGCGACGGGTATGGCTACACCTTC. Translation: CASSDGYGYTF.

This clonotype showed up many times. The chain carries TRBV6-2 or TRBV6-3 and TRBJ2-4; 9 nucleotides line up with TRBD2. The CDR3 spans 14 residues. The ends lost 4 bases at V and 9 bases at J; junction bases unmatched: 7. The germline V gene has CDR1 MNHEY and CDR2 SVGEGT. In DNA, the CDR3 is TGTGCCAGCAGTTGGACTAGCGTACGGGGCATTCAGTACTTC. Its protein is CASSWTSVRGIQYF.

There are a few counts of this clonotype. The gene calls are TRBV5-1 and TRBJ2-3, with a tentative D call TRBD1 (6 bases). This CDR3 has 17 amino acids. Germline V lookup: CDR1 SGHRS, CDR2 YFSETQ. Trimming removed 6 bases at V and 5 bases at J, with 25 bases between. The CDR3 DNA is TGCGCCAGCACTCTCGGGTCTGGGGGCGCATGGGGAGATACGCAGTATTTT. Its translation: CASTLGSGGAWGDTQYF.